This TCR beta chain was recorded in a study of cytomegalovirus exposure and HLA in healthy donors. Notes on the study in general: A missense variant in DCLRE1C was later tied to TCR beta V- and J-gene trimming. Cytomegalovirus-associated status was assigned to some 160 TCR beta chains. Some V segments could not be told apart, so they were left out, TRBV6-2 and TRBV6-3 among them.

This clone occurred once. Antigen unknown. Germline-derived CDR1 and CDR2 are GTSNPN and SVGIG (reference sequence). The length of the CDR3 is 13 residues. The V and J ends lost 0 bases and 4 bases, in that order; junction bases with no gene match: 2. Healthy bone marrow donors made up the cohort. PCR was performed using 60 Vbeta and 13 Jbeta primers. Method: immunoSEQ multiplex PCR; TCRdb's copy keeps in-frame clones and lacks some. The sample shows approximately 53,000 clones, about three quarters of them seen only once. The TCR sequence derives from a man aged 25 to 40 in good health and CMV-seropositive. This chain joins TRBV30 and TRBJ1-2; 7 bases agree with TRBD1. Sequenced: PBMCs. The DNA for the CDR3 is TGTGCCTGGAGTGTAGGACAGGTCTATGGCTACACCTTC. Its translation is CAWSVGQVYGYTF. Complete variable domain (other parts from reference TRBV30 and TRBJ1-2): SQTIHQWPATLVQPVGSPLSLECTVEGTSNPNLYWYRQAAGRGLQLLFYSVGIGQISSEVPQNLSASRPQDRQFILSSKKLLLSDSGFYLCAWSVGQVYGYTFGSGTRLTVV.